This T cell receptor (beta chain) was identified during a study of T and B cells in COVID-19 patients. Study-level information: The recovered patients had mostly mild to moderate COVID-19 with outpatient management.

Each TRB amplification used roughly 230-550 ng of genomic DNA from blood. The CDR3 length is 16 residues. Germline V gene sequence: CDR1 MNHEY, CDR2 SVGEGT. Trimming left V 3 bases short and J 0 bases short, with 12 bases between. TRB rearrangements were amplified by multiplex PCR with BIOMED2 TRB-A/B primers. TCRdb re-called the multiplex PCR reads through MiXCR, storing one row per CDR3 protein. The table lists roughly 3,800 distinct CDR3 sequences, 25% to 35% of them singletons. The sequence was collected from a human donor with active COVID-19. The donor label of this sample is uncertain. The sample comprised blood. The chain is built from TRBV6-2 or TRBV6-3 and TRBJ1-3; D remains unclear. CDR3 nucleotide sequence: TGTGCCAGCAGTTATCGGACTCTCCGCTCTGGAAACACCATATATTTT. Its translation is CASSYRTLRSGNTIYF.